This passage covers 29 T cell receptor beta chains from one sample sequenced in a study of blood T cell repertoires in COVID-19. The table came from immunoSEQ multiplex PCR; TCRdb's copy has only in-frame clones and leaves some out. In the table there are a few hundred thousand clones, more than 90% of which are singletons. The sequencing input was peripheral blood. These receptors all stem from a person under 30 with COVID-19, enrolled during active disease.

The CDR3, as DNA: TGCGCCAGCAGCCACCGACTAGCGGGAGGGCTGGTCGGGCAGTACTTC. Encoded protein: CASSHRLAGGLVGQYF. V usage is TRBV4-1 and J usage is TRBJ2-7; 14 nucleotides align to TRBD2. Germline values: CDR1 MGHRA, CDR2 YSYEKL. The CDR3 spans 16 residues. Trimming took 3 bases from V and 9 from J; bases not matched to a gene: 10.

The CDR3 is CASSRFGTQYF. DNA of the CDR3: TGTGCCAGCAGTCGGTTTGGTACGCAGTATTTT. This chain joins TRBV6-5 and TRBJ2-3; no firm D call. Per germline, CDR1 MNHEY and CDR2 SVGAGI. Trimming left V 5 bases short and J 8 bases short, with 8 bases between. This CDR3 is built from 11 residues.

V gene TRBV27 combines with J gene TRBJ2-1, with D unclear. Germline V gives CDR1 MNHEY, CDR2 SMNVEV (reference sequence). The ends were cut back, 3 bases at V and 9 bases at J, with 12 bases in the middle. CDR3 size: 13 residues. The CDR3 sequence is CASSFVQDGEQFF. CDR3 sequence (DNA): TGTGCCAGCAGTTTTGTCCAGGATGGTGAGCAGTTCTTC.

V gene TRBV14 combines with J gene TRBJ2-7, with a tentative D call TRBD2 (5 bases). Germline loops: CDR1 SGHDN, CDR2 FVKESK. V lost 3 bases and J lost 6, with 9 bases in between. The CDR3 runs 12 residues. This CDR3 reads CASSHTGFEQYF. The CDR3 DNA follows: TGTGCCAGCAGCCACACGGGGTTCGAGCAGTACTTC.

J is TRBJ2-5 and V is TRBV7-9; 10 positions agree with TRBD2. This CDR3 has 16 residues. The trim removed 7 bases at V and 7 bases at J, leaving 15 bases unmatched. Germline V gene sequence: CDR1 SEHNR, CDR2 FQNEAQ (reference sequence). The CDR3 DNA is TGTGCCAGCAATAATTCGACTAGCGGGTCCTGGGGGACCCAGTACTTC. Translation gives CASNNSTSGSWGTQYF.

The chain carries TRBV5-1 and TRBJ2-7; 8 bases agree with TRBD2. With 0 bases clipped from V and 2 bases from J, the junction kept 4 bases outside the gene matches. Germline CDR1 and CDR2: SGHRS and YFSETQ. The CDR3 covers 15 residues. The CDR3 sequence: CASSLAVAGTYEQYF. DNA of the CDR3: TGCGCCAGCAGCTTGGCCGTAGCGGGAACCTACGAGCAGTACTTC. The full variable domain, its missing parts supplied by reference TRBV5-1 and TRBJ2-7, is KAGVTQTPRYLIKTRGQQVTLSCSPISGHRSVSWYQQTPGQGLQFLFEYFSETQRNKGNFPGRFSGRQFSNSRSEMNVSTLELGDSALYLCASSLAVAGTYEQYFGPGTRLTVT.

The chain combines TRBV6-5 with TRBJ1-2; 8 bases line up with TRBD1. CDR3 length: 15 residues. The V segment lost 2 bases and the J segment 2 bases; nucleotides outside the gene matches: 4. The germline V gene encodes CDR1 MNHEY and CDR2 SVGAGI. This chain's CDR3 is CASSYGQGANYGYTF. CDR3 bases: TGTGCCAGCAGTTACGGTCAGGGGGCAAACTATGGCTACACCTTC.

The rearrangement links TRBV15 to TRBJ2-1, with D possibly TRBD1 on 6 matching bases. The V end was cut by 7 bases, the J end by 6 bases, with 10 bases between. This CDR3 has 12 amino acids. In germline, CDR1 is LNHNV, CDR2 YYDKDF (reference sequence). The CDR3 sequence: CATNTGTNEQFF. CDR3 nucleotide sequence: TGTGCCACCAATACAGGGACCAATGAGCAGTTCTTC.

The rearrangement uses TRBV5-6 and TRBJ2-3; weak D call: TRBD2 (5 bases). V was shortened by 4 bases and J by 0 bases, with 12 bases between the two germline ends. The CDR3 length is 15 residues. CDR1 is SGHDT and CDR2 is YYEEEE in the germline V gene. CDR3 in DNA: TGTGCCAGCAGCACCCGGACGGGGAGCACAGATACGCAGTATTTT. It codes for CASSTRTGSTDTQYF.

As DNA, the CDR3 is TGTGCCTGGAGTGTATTGGAGCAGGGAAGAGAGCAGTACTTC. Translating it yields CAWSVLEQGREQYF. The rearrangement links TRBV30 to TRBJ2-7; weak D call: TRBD1 (5 bases). CDR3 length: 14 amino acids. Germline assignment: CDR1 GTSNPN and CDR2 SVGIG (reference sequence). Trimming removed 0 bases from V and 7 bases from J, with 16 bases in between.

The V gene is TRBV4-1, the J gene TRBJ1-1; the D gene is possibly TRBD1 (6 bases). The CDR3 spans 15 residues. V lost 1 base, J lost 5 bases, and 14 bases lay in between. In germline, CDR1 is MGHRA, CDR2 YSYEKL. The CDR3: CASSQVGQRRTEAFF. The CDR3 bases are TGCGCCAGCAGCCAAGTCGGACAGAGGAGAACTGAAGCTTTCTTT.

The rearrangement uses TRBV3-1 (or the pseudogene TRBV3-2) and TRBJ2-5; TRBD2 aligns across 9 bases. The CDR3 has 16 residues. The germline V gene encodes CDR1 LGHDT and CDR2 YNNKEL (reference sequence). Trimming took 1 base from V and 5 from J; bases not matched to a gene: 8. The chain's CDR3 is CASSQGFSGREETQYF. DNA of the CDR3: TGTGCCAGCAGCCAAGGGTTTAGCGGGAGAGAGGAGACCCAGTACTTC.

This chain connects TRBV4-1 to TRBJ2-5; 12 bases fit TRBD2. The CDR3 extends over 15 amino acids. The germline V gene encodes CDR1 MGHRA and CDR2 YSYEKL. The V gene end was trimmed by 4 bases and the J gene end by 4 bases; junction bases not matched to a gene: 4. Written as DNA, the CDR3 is TGCGCCAGCAGCCTAAGGGGACTAGCGGGAGAGACCCAGTACTTC. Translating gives CASSLRGLAGETQYF.

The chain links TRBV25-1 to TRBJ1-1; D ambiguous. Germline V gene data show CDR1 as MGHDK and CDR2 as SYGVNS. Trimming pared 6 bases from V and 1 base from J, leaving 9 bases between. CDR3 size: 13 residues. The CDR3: CASRNRGNTEAFF. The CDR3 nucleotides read TGTGCCAGCAGAAACCGCGGGAACACTGAAGCTTTCTTT.

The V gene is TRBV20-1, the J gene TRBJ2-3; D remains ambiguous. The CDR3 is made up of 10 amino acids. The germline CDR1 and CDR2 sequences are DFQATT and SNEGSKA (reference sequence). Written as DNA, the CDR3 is TGCAGCGGGAGCACAGATACGCAGTATTTT. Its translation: CSGSTDTQYF.

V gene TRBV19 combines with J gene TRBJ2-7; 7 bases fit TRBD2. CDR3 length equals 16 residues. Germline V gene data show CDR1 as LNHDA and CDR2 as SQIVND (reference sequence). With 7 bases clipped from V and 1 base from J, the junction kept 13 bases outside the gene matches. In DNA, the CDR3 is TGTGCCAGTACCTCCTCCGGGGGGACTGGGTCCTACGAGCAGTACTTC. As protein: CASTSSGGTGSYEQYF.

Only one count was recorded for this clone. The CDR3 nucleotides are TGTGCCAGTAGTTGGACAGCCAACTACGAGCAGTACTTC. Translation: CASSWTANYEQYF. The V call is TRBV19, the J call TRBJ2-7; D perhaps matches TRBD1 (6 bases). Germline values: CDR1 LNHDA, CDR2 SQIVND (reference sequence). This CDR3 region has 13 residues. With 5 bases removed from V and 3 bases from J, the gap between germline ends came to 11 bases.

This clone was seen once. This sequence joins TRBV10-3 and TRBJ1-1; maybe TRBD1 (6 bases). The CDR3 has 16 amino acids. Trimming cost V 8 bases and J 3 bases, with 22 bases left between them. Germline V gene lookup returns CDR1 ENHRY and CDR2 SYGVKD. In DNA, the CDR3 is TGTGCCATCCGGGGGGGGCAGGGGAGGCCCGACACTGAAGCTTTCTTT. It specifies CAIRGGQGRPDTEAFF.

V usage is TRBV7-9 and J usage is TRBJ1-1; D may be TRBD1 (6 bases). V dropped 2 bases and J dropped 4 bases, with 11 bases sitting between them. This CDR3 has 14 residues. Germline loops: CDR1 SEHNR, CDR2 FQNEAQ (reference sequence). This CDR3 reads CASSLLQGPTEAFF. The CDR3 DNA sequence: TGTGCCAGCAGCTTACTGCAGGGGCCCACTGAAGCTTTCTTT.

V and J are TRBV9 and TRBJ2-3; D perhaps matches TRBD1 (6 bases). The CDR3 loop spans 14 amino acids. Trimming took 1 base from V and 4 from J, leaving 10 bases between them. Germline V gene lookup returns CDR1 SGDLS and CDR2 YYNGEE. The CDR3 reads CASSVKGVADTQYF. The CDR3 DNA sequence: TGTGCCAGCAGCGTAAAGGGGGTGGCAGATACGCAGTATTTT.

The CDR3 sequence: CASSYLASYPYNEQFF. The CDR3 bases are TGTGCCAGCAGTTATCTAGCGTCCTACCCCTACAATGAGCAGTTCTTC. The V gene is TRBV6-5, the J gene TRBJ2-1; TRBD2 is a possible D gene (6 bases). Trimming stripped 3 bases from V and 2 bases from J, with 14 bases between. Germline V gives CDR1 MNHEY, CDR2 SVGAGI. This CDR3 comprises 16 residues.

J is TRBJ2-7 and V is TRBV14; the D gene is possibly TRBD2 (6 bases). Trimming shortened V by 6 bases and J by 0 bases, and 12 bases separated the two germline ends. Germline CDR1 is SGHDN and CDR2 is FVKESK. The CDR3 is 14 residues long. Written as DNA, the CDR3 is TGTGCCAGCAGATCGGACGGGAGCTCCTACGAGCAGTACTTC. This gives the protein CASRSDGSSYEQYF.

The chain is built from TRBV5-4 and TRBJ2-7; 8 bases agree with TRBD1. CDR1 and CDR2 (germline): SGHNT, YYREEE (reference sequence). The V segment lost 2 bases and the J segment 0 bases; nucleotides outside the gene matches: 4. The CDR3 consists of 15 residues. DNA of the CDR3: TGTGCCAGCAGCTTTAACAGGGGGTCCTCCTACGAGCAGTACTTC. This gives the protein CASSFNRGSSYEQYF.

The chain's CDR3 is CATSTRQGTDVQYF. The CDR3 DNA reads as TGTGCCACCAGCACCCGTCAGGGGACGGACGTGCAGTACTTC. The chain has TRBV15 and TRBJ2-7, with TRBD1 as a possible D gene (6 bases). Germline V gives CDR1 LNHNV, CDR2 YYDKDF (reference sequence). Trimming cost V 4 bases and J 9 bases, with 19 bases left between them. The CDR3 covers 14 residues.

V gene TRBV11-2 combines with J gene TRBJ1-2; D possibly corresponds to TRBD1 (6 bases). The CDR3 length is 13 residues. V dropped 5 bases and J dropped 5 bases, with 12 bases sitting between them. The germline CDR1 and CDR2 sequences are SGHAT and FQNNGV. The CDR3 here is CASSPGQNYGYTF. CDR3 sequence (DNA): TGTGCCAGCAGCCCCGGACAGAATTATGGCTACACCTTC.

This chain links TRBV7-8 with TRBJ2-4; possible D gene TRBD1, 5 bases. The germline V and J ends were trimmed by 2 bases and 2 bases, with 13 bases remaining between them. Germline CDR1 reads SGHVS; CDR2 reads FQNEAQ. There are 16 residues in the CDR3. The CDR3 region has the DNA TGTGCCAGCAGCTTAAGTGCAGGGTTCACCAAAAACATTCAGTACTTC. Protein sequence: CASSLSAGFTKNIQYF.

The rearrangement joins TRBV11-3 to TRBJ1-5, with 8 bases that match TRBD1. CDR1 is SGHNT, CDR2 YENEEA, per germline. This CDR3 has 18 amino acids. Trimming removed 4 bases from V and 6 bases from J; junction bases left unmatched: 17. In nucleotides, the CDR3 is TGTGCCAGCAGCTCCCCGAGGGACAGGAGGGTAGTAGGTCAGCCCCAGCATTTT. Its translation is CASSSPRDRRVVGQPQHF. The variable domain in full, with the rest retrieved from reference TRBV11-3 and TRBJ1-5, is EAGVVQSPRYKIIEKKQPVAFWCNPISGHNTLYWYLQNLGQGPELLIRYENEEAVDDSQLPKDRFSAERLKGVDSTLKIQPAELGDSAVYLCASSSPRDRRVVGQPQHFGDGTRLSIL.

This CDR3 reads CASSLALGNEQFF. The CDR3 DNA reads as TGCGCCAGCAGCTTGGCGCTAGGTAATGAGCAGTTCTTC. The chain links TRBV5-1 to TRBJ2-1; D unclear. V dropped 0 bases and J dropped 7 bases, with 8 bases sitting between them. Germline values: CDR1 SGHRS, CDR2 YFSETQ. The CDR3 sequence is 13 residues long.

CDR3: CASSWGGGTGQPQHF. CDR3 coding DNA: TGTGCCAGCAGTTGGGGGGGTGGGACTGGCCAGCCCCAGCATTTT. This rearrangement joins TRBV2 to TRBJ1-5; D is perhaps TRBD1 (5 bases). CDR3 length equals 15 residues. V was pared by 5 bases and J by 7 bases, with 18 bases between. CDR1 is SNHLY and CDR2 is FYNNEI in the germline V gene.